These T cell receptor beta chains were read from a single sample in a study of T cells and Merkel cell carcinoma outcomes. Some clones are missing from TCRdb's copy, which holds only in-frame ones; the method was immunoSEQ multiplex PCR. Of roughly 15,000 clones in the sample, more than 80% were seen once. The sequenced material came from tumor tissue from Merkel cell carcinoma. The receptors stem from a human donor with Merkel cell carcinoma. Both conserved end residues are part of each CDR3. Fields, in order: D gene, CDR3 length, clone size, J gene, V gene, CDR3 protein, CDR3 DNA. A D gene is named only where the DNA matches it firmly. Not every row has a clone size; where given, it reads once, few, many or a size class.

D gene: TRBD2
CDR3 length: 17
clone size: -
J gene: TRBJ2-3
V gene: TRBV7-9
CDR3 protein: CASSSWGAGERWDTQYF
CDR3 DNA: TGTGCCAGCAGCTCTTGGGGAGCGGGGGAAAGATGGGATACGCAGTATTTT

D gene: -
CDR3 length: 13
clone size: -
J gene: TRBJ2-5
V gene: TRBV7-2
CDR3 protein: CASSLALREIQYF
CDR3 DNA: TGTGCCAGCAGCTTAGCCCTACGGGAGATCCAGTACTTC

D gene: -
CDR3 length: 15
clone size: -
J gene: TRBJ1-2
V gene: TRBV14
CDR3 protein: CASSHWDMEVYGYTF
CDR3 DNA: TGTGCCAGCAGCCATTGGGACATGGAAGTTTATGGCTACACCTTC

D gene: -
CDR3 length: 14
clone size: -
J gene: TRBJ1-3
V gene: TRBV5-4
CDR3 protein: CASSLEGTGNTIYF
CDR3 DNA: TGTGCCAGCAGCTTGGAGGGGACGGGAAACACCATATATTTT

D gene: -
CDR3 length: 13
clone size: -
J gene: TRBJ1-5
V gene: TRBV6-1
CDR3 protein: CASNGQANQPQHF
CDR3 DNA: TGTGCCAGCAACGGGCAGGCCAATCAGCCCCAGCATTTT

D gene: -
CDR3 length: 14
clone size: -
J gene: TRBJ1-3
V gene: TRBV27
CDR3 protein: CASSPWYSGNTIYF
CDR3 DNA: TGTGCCAGCAGTCCCTGGTACTCTGGAAACACCATATATTTT

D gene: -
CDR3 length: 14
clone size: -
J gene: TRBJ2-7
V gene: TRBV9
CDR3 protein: CASSVRGTTYEQYF
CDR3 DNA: TGTGCCAGCAGCGTGAGGGGGACTACCTACGAGCAGTACTTC

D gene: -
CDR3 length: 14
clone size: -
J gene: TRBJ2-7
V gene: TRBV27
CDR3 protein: CASSLMGYGYEQYF
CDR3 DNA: TGTGCCAGCAGTTTAATGGGTTACGGCTACGAGCAGTACTTC

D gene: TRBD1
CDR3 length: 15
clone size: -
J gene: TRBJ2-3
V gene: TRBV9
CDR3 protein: CASSPRTGGTDTQYF
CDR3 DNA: TGTGCCAGCAGCCCTAGGACAGGGGGGACCGATACGCAGTATTTT

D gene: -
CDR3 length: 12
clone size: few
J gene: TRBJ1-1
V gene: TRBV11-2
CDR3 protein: CASERPNTEAFF
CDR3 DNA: TGTGCCAGCGAACGGCCCAACACTGAAGCTTTCTTT

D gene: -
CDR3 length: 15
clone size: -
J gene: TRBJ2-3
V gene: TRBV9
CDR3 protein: CASSVSLASTDTQYF
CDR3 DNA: TGTGCCAGCAGCGTAAGCCTAGCCTCCACAGATACGCAGTATTTT

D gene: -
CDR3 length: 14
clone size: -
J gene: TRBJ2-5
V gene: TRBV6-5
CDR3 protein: CASSYRRGRGTQYF
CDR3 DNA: TGTGCCAGCAGTTACCGCCGGGGGCGGGGGACCCAGTACTTC

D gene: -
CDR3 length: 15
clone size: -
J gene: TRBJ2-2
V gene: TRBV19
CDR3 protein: CASSNQGIYTGELFF
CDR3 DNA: TGTGCCAGTAGTAACCAGGGTATTTACACCGGGGAGCTGTTTTTT

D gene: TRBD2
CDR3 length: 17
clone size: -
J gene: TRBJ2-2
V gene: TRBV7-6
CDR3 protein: CASSLGTSGIYTGELFF
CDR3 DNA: TGTGCCAGCAGCTTAGGGACTAGCGGGATATACACCGGGGAGCTGTTTTTT

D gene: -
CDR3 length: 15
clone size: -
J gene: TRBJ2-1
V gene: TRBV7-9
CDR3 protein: CASSLRGGWRNEQFF
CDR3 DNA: TGTGCCAGCAGCTTAAGGGGGGGATGGAGGAATGAGCAGTTCTTC

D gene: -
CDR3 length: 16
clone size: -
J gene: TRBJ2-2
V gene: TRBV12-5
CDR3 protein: CASGSPQGYDTGELFF
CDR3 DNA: TGTGCTAGTGGTTCTCCGCAGGGTTATGACACCGGGGAGCTGTTTTTT

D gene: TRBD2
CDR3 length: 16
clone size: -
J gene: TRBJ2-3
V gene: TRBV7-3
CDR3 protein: CASSLYTSGITDTQYF
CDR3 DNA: TGTGCCAGCAGCTTATACACTAGCGGGATTACAGATACGCAGTATTTT

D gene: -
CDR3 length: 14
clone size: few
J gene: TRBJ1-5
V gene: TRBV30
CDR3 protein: CAWSSGNSNQPQHF
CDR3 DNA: TGTGCCTGGAGTTCCGGTAATAGCAATCAGCCCCAGCATTTT

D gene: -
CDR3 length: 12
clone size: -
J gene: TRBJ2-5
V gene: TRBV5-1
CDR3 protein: CASGRWGETQYF
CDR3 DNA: TGCGCCAGCGGCCGATGGGGAGAGACCCAGTACTTC